Listed here are 15 T cell receptor beta chains from one sample, sequenced in a study of breast tumors, draining lymph nodes, adjacent tissues. The lymph nodes were axillary draining lymph nodes from breast cancer patients. TCRdb used MiXCR to reprocess the multiplex PCR reads, holding one entry per CDR3 protein. Of some 130,000 distinct CDR3 sequences listed, about 20% are singletons. Sequencing input: axillary lymph node tissue. These receptors came from a female donor with breast cancer. Some clones in this sample may be carry-over from other donors' samples.

This clonotype was seen at least ten times. This chain joins TRBV5-5 and TRBJ2-3; no clear D gene. Trimming cost V 1 base and J 4 bases, with 13 bases left between them. The germline CDR1 and CDR2 sequences are SGHKS and YYEKEE (reference sequence). The CDR3 runs 15 residues. CDR3 sequence reads: CASSLLRNGADTQYF. The CDR3 coding sequence is TGTGCCAGCAGCTTGCTGCGGAATGGGGCAGATACGCAGTATTTT.

This clonotype was picked up a small number of times. The rearrangement links TRBV27 to TRBJ1-4; D not certain. V lost 4 bases and J lost 0, with 15 bases in between. The CDR3 consists of 17 residues. The germline V gene has CDR1 MNHEY and CDR2 SMNVEV (reference sequence). CDR3 nucleotide sequence: TGTGCCAGCAGTTCGGTGACGTATTCAGCAACTAATGAAAAACTGTTTTTT. This sequence encodes CASSSVTYSATNEKLFF.

The rearrangement uses TRBV28 and TRBJ2-1, with 11 positions matching TRBD2. V shed 1 base and J 0 bases; nucleotides not matched to a gene: 5. This CDR3 region has 18 residues. CDR1 and CDR2 (germline): MDHEN, SYDVKM. The CDR3 DNA reads as TGTGCCAGCAGTTTATTTGGGACTAGCGGCCGCTCCTACAATGAGCAGTTCTTC. Its translation: CASSLFGTSGRSYNEQFF.

This clonotype occurred many times. V is TRBV11-2 and J is TRBJ2-7; 8 nucleotides agree with TRBD1. V lost 5 bases, J lost 6 bases, and 15 bases stayed unmatched. Germline values: CDR1 SGHAT, CDR2 FQNNGV. The CDR3 totals 16 residues. CDR3: CASSVLTGTGGREQYF. In DNA, the CDR3 is TGTGCCAGCAGCGTGCTAACCGGGACAGGAGGGCGCGAGCAGTACTTC. Complete variable domain (other parts from reference TRBV11-2 and TRBJ2-7): EAGVAQSPRYKIIEKRQSVAFWCNPISGHATLYWYQQILGQGPKLLIQFQNNGVVDDSQLPKDRFSAERLKGVDSTLKIQPAKLEDSAVYLCASSVLTGTGGREQYFGPGTRLTVT.

The chain couples TRBV28 to TRBJ1-6; 7 bases map to TRBD1. Trimming took 6 bases from V and 11 from J; bases not matched to a gene: 13. Germline-derived CDR1 and CDR2 are MDHEN and SYDVKM. The CDR3 contains 15 residues. The CDR3 spells CASRKTTGRRPPLHF. DNA for the CDR3: TGTGCCAGCAGAAAAACGACAGGGAGGAGGCCACCCCTCCACTTT.

On this clonotype: A much larger clone sits a single nucleotide away, making a read error possible. The conserved final phenylalanine or tryptophan is absent from the CDR3, which likely points to a read error. In nucleotides, the CDR3 is TGTGCCAGCAGCTTTTTAGGCATTACAGATACGCAGTATTCT. Protein: CASSFLGITDTQYS. The chain joins TRBV7-3 to TRBJ2-3; D unresolved. The CDR3 is 14 amino acids. The V gene lost 3 bases and the J gene lost 3 bases, with 10 bases spanning the gap. Germline CDR1 and CDR2: SGHTA and FQGTGA.

This clonotype was seen at least ten times. The chain couples TRBV2 to TRBJ2-3; TRBD1 might be the D (6 bases). The CDR3 spans 13 residues. Germline V gene lookup returns CDR1 SNHLY and CDR2 FYNNEI. V was pared by 6 bases and J by 3 bases, with 10 bases between. The CDR3 spells CASRTGQTDTQYF. CDR3 DNA sequence: TGTGCCAGCAGGACGGGACAAACAGATACGCAGTATTTT.

The table lists this clonotype with many counts. V gene TRBV7-9 combines with J gene TRBJ1-2, with D unclear. Between the trimmed V and J ends, which lost 0 bases and 1 base, there was a span of 3 bases. The germline V gene has CDR1 SEHNR and CDR2 FQNEAQ (reference sequence). CDR3 length: 13 amino acids. The CDR3 sequence is CASSLASNYGYTF. The DNA for the CDR3 is TGTGCCAGCAGCTTAGCCAGTAACTATGGCTACACCTTC.

Many counts were recorded for this clonotype. This chain connects TRBV11-2 to TRBJ2-3; no definite D call. The CDR3 has 16 residues. Per the germline V gene, CDR1 is SGHAT and CDR2 is FQNNGV. The ends were cut back, 2 bases at V and 4 bases at J, with 16 bases in the middle. In DNA form, the CDR3 reads TGTGCCAGCAGCTTAAGTCGGTACAAGGGTTCAGATACGCAGTATTTT. This translates into CASSLSRYKGSDTQYF.

This clonotype was observed a handful of times. The V and J genes are TRBV3-1 and TRBJ1-5, with D possibly being TRBD1 (5 bases). V shed 4 bases and J shed 4 bases, with 11 bases lying between them. Germline CDR1 is LGHDT and CDR2 is YNNKEL (reference sequence). This CDR3 region has 14 residues. CDR3 residues: CASSRQGANQPQHF. CDR3 coding DNA: TGTGCCAGCAGCCGTCAGGGTGCTAATCAGCCCCAGCATTTT. Looking up the rest from reference TRBV3-1 and TRBJ1-5 gives the full variable domain: DTAVSQTPKYLVTQMGNDKSIKCEQNLGHDTMYWYKQDSKKFLKIMFSYNNKELIINETVPNRFSPKSPDKAHLNLHINSLELGDSAVYFCASSRQGANQPQHFGDGTRLSIL.

This clonotype was counted ten times or more. CDR3 DNA sequence: TGCAGTGCTACTCCTCAAAAGTGGTCTGGAAACACCATATATTTT. As protein: CSATPQKWSGNTIYF. The V and J genes are TRBV20-1 and TRBJ1-3; D is ambiguous. V lost 4 bases and J lost 1, with 14 bases in between. The germline CDR1 and CDR2 sequences are DFQATT and SNEGSKA (reference sequence). The CDR3 runs 15 residues.

In this sample, this clonotype turned up a few times. The CDR3 spells CASSLGSRHTGELFF. In DNA, the CDR3 is TGTGCCAGCAGCTTAGGTTCCAGACACACCGGGGAGCTGTTTTTT. The chain employs TRBV7-9 and TRBJ2-2; D not certain. The CDR3 is 15 amino acids. The ends were cut back, 1 base at V and 3 bases at J, with 9 bases in the middle. CDR1 is SEHNR and CDR2 is FQNEAQ in the germline V gene (reference sequence).

About this clonotype: A much more abundant neighbour one base away suggests this may be a read error. This sequence joins TRBV2 and TRBJ2-7; no reliable D call. This CDR3 contains 11 residues. Germline V gene sequence: CDR1 SNHLY, CDR2 FYNNEI. CDR3 amino acids: CTSKSAYEQYF. The CDR3 region has the DNA TGTACCAGCAAGTCGGCCTACGAGCAGTACTTC. Full variable domain (outside the CDR3, taken from reference TRBV2 and TRBJ2-7): EPEVTQTPSHQVTQMGQEVILRCVPISNHLYFYWYRQILGQKVEFLVSFYNNEISEKSEIFDDQFSVERPDGSNFTLKIRSTKLEDSAMYFCTSKSAYEQYFGPGTRLTVT.

As regards this clonotype: One base away lies a much larger clone, so this may be a sequencing read error. The chain carries TRBV5-1 and TRBJ2-6; D is possibly TRBD1 (5 bases). Germline loops: CDR1 SGHRS, CDR2 YFSETQ. Between the trimmed V and J ends, which lost 0 bases and 0 bases, there was a span of 13 bases. The CDR3 totals 18 residues. CDR3 bases: TGCGCCAGCAGCTTGGTGCAGGGTACAGACTCTGGGGCCAACGTCCTGACTTTC. Protein sequence: CASSLVQGTDSGANVLTF.

In this sample, this clonotype turned up many times. The rearrangement links TRBV11-2 to TRBJ2-7; 11 bases line up with TRBD2. Germline V gene data show CDR1 as SGHAT and CDR2 as FQNNGV. The CDR3 is made up of 14 amino acids. The V and J ends lost 5 bases and 3 bases, in that order; junction bases with no gene match: 3. DNA of the CDR3: TGTGCCAGCAGCCTAGCGGGGGGTTACTACGAGCAGTACTTC. Residues: CASSLAGGYYEQYF.